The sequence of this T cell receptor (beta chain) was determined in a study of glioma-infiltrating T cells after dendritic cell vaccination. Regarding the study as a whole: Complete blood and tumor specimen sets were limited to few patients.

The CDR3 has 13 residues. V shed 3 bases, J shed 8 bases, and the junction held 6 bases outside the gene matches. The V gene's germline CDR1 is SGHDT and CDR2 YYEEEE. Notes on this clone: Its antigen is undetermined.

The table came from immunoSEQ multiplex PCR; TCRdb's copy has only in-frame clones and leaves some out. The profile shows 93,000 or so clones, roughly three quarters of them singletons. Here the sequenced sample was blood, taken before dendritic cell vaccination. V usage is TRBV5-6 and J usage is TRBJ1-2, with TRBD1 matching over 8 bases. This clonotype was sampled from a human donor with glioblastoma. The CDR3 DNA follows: TGTGCCAGCAGCTGGACAGGGCTGGCAGGCTACACCTTC. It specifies CASSWTGLAGYTF. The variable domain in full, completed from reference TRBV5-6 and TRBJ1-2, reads DAGVTQSPTHLIKTRGQQVTLRCSPKSGHDTVSWYQQALGQGPQFIFQYYEEEERQRGNFPDRFSGHQFPNYSSELNVNALLLGDSALYLCASSWTGLAGYTFGSGTRLTVV.